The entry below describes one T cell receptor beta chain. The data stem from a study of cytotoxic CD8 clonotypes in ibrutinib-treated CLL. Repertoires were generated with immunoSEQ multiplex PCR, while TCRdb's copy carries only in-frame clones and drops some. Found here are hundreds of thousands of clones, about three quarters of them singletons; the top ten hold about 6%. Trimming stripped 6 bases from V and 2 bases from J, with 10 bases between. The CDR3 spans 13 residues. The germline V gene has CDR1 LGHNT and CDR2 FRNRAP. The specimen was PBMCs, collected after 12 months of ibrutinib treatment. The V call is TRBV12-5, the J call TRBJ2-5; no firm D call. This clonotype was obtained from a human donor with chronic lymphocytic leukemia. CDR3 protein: CASGIGGQETQYF. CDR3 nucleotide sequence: TGTGCTAGTGGGATTGGTGGACAAGAGACCCAGTACTTC.